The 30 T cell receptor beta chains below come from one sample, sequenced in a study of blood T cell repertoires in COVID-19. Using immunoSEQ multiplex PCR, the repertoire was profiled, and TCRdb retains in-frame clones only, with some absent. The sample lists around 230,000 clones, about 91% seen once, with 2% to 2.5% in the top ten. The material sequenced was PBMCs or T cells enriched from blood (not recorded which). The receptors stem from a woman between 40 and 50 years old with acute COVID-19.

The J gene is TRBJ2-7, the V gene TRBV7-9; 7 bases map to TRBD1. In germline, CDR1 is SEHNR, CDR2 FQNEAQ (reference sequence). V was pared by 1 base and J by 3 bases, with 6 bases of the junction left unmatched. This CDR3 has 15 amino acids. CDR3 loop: CASSLGQGVRYEQYV. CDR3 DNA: TGTGCCAGCAGCTTAGGGCAGGGGGTCCGCTACGAGCAGTACGTC.

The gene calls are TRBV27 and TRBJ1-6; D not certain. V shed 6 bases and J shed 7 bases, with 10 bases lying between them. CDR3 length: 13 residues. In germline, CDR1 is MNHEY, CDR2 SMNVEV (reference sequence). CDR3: CASRSRANSPLHF. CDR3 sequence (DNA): TGTGCCAGCAGGTCGAGGGCAAATTCACCCCTCCACTTT.

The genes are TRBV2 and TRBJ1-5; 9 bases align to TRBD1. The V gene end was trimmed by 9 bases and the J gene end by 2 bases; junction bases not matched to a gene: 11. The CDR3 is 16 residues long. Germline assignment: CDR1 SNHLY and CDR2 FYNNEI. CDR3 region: CASQRGQGKGNQPQHF. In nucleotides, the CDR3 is TGTGCCAGTCAGAGGGGACAGGGTAAGGGCAATCAGCCCCAGCATTTT.

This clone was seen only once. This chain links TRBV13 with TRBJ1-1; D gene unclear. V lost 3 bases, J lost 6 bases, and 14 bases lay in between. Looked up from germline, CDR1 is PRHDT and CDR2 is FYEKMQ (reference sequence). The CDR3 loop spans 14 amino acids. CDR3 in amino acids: CASSFSTLSAEAFF. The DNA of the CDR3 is TGTGCCAGCAGCTTCTCTACCCTCTCGGCTGAAGCTTTCTTT. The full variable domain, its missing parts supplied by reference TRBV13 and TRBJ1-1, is AAGVIQSPRHLIKEKRETATLKCYPIPRHDTVYWYQQGPGQDPQFLISFYEKMQSDKGSIPDRFSAQQFSDYHSELNMSSLELGDSALYFCASSFSTLSAEAFFGQGTRLTVV.

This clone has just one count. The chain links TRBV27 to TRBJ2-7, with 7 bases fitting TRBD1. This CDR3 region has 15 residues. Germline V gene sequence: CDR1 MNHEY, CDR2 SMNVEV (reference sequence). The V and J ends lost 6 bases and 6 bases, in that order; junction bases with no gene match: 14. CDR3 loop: CASRNPGQQPLEQYF. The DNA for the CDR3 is TGTGCCAGCAGGAATCCGGGACAGCAGCCCCTCGAGCAGTACTTC.

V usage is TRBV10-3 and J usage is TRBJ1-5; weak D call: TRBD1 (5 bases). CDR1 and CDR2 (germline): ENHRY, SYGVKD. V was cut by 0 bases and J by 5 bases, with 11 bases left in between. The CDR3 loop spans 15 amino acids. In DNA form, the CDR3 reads TGTGCCATCAGTGAGTCGCTGCAGGGCGATCAGCCCCAGCATTTT. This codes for CAISESLQGDQPQHF.

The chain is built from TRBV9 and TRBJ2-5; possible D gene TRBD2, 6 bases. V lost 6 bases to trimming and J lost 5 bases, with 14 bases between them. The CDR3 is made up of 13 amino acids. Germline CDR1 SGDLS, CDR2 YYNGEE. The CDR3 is CASKVWRVETQYF. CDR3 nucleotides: TGTGCCAGCAAGGTGTGGAGGGTGGAGACCCAGTACTTC.

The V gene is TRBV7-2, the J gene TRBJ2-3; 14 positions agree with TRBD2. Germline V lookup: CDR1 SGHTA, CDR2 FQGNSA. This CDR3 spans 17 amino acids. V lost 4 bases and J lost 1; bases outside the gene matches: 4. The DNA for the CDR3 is TGTGCCAGCAGCTCATGGGGACTAGCGGGAGGCACAGATACGCAGTATTTT. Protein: CASSSWGLAGGTDTQYF.

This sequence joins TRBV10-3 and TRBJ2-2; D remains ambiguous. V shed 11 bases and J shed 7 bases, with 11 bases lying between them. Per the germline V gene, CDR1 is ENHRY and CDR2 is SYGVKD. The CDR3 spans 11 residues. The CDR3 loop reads CASMPGGELFF. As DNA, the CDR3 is TGTGCCTCCATGCCGGGCGGGGAGCTGTTTTTT.

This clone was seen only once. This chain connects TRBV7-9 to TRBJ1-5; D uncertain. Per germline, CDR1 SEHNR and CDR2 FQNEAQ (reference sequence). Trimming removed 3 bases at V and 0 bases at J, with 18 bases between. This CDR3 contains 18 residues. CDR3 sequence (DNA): TGTGCCAGCAGCTTTCAGAGAAAGGGAGCTTATAGCAATCAGCCCCAGCATTTT. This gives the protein CASSFQRKGAYSNQPQHF.

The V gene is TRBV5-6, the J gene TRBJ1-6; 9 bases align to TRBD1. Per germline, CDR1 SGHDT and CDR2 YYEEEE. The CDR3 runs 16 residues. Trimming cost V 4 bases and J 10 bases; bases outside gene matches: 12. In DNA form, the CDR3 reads TGTGCCAGCAGCCAACGTGCACAGGGGGCTGGGTCACCCCTCCACTTT. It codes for CASSQRAQGAGSPLHF.

The CDR3 DNA follows: TGTGCCAGCAGCCTAAGCGGGAGGGCCACAGATACGCAGTATTTT. It codes for CASSLSGRATDTQYF. The chain recombines TRBV7-2 with TRBJ2-3; 10 bases fit TRBD2. Germline V gives CDR1 SGHTA, CDR2 FQGNSA. The CDR3 has 15 amino acids. The V gene end was trimmed by 5 bases and the J gene end by 2 bases; junction bases not matched to a gene: 4.

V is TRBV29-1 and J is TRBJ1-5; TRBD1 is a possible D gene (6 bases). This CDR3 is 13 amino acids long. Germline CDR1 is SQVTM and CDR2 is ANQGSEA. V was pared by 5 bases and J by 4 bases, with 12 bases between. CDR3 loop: CSVKDSKNQPQHF. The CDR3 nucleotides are TGCAGCGTTAAGGACAGCAAAAATCAGCCCCAGCATTTT. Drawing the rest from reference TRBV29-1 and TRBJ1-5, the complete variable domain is SAVISQKPSRDICQRGTSLTIQCQVDSQVTMMFWYRQQPGQSLTLIATANQGSEATYESGFVIDKFPISRPNLTFSTLTVSNMSPEDSSIYLCSVKDSKNQPQHFGDGTRLSIL.

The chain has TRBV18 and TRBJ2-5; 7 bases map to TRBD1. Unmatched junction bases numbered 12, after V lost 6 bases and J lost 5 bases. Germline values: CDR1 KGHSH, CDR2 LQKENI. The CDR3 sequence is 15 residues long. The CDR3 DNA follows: TGTGCCAGCTCGCCTGGCGACAGGGTAATTGAGACCCAGTACTTC. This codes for CASSPGDRVIETQYF.

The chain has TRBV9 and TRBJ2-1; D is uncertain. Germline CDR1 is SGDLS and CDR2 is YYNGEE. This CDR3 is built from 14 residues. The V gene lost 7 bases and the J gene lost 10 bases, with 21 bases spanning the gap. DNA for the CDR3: TGTGCCAGCGCCCCCGCGGCGGCCCCCATGGAGCAGTTCTTC. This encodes CASAPAAAPMEQFF.

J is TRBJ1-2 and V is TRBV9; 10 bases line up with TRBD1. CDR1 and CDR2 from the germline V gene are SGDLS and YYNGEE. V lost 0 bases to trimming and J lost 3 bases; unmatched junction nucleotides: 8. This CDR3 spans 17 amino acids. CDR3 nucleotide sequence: TGTGCCAGCAGCGTAGGACAGGGGGCTGGGTACGACTATGGCTACACCTTC. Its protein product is CASSVGQGAGYDYGYTF.

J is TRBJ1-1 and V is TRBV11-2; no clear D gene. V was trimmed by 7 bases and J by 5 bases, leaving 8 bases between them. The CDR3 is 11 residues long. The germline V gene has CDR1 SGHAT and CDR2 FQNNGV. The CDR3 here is CASMTGTEAFF. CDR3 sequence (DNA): TGTGCCAGCATGACGGGGACTGAAGCTTTCTTT.

CDR3 loop: CASSPTRSGETQYF. DNA for the CDR3: TGTGCCAGCTCACCGACAAGGAGCGGGGAGACCCAGTACTTC. V is TRBV18 and J is TRBJ2-5; TRBD2 is a possible D gene (6 bases). The CDR3 runs 14 residues. The V gene lost 3 bases and the J gene lost 5 bases, with 13 bases spanning the gap. Per germline, CDR1 KGHSH and CDR2 LQKENI. Variable domain in full (rest from reference TRBV18 and TRBJ2-5): NAGVMQNPRHLVRRRGQEARLRCSPMKGHSHVYWYRQLPEEGLKFMVYLQKENIIDESGMPKERFSAEFPKEGPSILRIQQVVRGDSAAYFCASSPTRSGETQYFGPGTRLLVL.

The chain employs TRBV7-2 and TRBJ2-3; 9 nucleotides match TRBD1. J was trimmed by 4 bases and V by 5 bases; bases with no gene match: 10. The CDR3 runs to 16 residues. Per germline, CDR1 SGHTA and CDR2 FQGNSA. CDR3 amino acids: CASSLGDRVTADTQYF. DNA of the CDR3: TGTGCCAGCAGCCTCGGGGACAGGGTCACAGCAGATACGCAGTATTTT.

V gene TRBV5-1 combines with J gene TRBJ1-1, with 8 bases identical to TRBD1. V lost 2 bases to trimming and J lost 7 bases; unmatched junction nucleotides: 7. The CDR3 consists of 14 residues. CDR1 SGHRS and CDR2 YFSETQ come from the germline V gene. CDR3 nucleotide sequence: TGCGCCAGCAGCTTCGGGACAGGCCTCGGTGAAGCTTTCTTT. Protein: CASSFGTGLGEAFF.

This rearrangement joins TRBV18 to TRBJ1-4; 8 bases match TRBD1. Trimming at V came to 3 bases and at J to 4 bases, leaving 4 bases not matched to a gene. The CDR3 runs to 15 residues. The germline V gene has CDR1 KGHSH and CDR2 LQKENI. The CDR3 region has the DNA TGTGCCAGCTCACCCGGGACAGGATATAATGAAAAACTGTTTTTT. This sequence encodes CASSPGTGYNEKLFF.

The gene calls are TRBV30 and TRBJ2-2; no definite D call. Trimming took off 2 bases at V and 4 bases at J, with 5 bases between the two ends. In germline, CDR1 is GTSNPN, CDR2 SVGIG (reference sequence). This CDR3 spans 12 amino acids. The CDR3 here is CAWSSSTGELFF. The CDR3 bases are TGTGCCTGGAGTTCTTCCACCGGGGAGCTGTTTTTT.

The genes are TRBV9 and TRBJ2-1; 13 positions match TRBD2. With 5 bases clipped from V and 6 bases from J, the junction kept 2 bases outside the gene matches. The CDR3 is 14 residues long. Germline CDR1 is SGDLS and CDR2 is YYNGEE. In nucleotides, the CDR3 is TGTGCCAGCAGGGGACTAGCGGGACTCAATGAGCAGTTCTTC. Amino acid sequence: CASRGLAGLNEQFF.

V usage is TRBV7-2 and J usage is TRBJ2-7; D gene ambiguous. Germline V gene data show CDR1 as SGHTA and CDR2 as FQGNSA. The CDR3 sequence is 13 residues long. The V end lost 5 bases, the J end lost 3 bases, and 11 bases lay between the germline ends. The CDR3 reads CASSASVFYEQYV. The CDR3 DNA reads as TGTGCCAGCAGCGCCTCAGTCTTCTACGAGCAGTACGTC.

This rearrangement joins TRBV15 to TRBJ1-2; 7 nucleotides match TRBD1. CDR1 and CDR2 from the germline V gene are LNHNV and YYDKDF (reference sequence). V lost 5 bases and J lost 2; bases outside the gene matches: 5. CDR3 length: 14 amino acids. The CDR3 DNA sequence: TGTGCCACCAGCGGATACAGGGGAAACTATGGCTACACCTTC. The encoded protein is CATSGYRGNYGYTF.

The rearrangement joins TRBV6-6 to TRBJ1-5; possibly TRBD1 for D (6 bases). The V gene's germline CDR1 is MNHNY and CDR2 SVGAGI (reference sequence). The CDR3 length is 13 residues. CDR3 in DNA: TGTCAGACGGCGGGGGCTGGCAATCAGCCCCAGCATTTT. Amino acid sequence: CQTAGAGNQPQHF.

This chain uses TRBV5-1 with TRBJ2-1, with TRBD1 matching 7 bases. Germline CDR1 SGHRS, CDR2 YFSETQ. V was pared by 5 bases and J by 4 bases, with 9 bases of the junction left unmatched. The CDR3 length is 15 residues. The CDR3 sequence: CASRVEGATYNEQFF. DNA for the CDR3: TGCGCCAGCAGAGTAGAGGGGGCAACTTACAATGAGCAGTTCTTC.

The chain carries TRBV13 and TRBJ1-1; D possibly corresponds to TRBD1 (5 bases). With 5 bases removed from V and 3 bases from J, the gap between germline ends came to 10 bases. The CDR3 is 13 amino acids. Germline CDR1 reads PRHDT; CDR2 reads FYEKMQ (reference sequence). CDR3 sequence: CASSLTTDTEAFF. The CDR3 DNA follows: TGTGCCAGCAGCCTCACGACAGACACTGAAGCTTTCTTT.

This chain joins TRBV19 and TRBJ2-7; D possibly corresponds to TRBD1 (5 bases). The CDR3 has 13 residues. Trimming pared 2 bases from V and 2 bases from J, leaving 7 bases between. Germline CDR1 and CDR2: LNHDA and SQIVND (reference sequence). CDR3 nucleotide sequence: TGTGCCAGTAGTATAACAGGTACCTACGAGCAGTACTTC. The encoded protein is CASSITGTYEQYF.

The CDR3 sequence is CASSSSANNEKLFF. The CDR3 DNA reads TGTGCCAGCAGTAGCAGCGCGAATAATGAAAAACTGTTTTTT. The V call is TRBV6-5, the J call TRBJ1-4; D not certain. Trimming pared 5 bases from V and 4 bases from J, leaving 11 bases between. The CDR3 length is 14 residues. The germline CDR1 and CDR2 sequences are MNHEY and SVGAGI.